Below, 3 T cell receptor beta chains from the same sample are listed, as sequenced in a study of identical twins. One entry per CDR3 protein results from TCRdb running MiXCR on the 5' RACE reads. The sample yields around 480,000 distinct CDR3 sequences, approximately 14% seen once. Separately, the same data were catalogued under a study of yellow fever vaccine responses in identical twins.

The sample consisted of CD4+ T cells sorted from blood. The receptor source for this set is a woman under 30 in good health.

This clonotype appeared once. The chain uses TRBV28 and TRBJ2-7; 8 bases are a match to TRBD1. Germline trimming cut 9 bases from V and 0 bases from J; bases unmatched to any gene: 7. From germline, CDR1 is MDHEN and CDR2 SYDVKM. The CDR3 spans 14 residues. The CDR3 DNA reads as TGTGCCAGTCGGGACAGGAGCTACTCCTACGAGCAGTACTTC. The encoded protein is CASRDRSYSYEQYF. Using reference TRBV28 and TRBJ2-7 for the parts outside the CDR3, the full variable domain is DVKVTQSSRYLVKRTGEKVFLECVQDMDHENMFWYRQDPGLGLRLIYFSYDVKMKEKGDIPEGYSVSREKKERFSLILESASTNQTSMYLCASRDRSYSYEQYFGPGTRLTVT.

This clonotype was counted between two and nine times. The genes are TRBV9 and TRBJ2-7; 8 nucleotides match TRBD2. Germline V lookup: CDR1 SGDLS, CDR2 YYNGEE. Unmatched junction bases numbered 7, after V lost 3 bases and J lost 5 bases. CDR3 size: 14 residues. The CDR3 sequence: CASSASGSDHEQYF. The CDR3 nucleotides read TGTGCCAGCAGCGCAAGCGGGAGTGATCACGAGCAGTACTTC.

In its sample, this clonotype was seen a few times. The V call is TRBV6-5, the J call TRBJ2-3; 7 nucleotides match TRBD1. Germline-derived CDR1 and CDR2 are MNHEY and SVGAGI. V was pared by 2 bases and J by 0 bases, with 2 bases of the junction left unmatched. The CDR3 is 15 amino acids. The CDR3 nucleotides read TGTGCCAGCAGTTACCGGGACAGTAGCACAGATACGCAGTATTTT. As protein: CASSYRDSSTDTQYF.